This T cell receptor (beta chain) was found in a study of a mutant IDH1 vaccine in newly diagnosed glioma. Study summary: With temozolomide cycles, or 4-6 weeks after radiotherapy alone, vaccination was started. Patients under treatment included about 62% males and around 38% females and had a mean age of approximately 43 years. Pretreatment consisted of radiotherapy, temozolomide, or both, with most receiving both.

Time point noted: week 5, during vaccination. Every vaccine dose comprised 300 ug of mutant IDH1 20-mer peptide plus topical imiquimod. A word on this clone: Antigen: not known.

Sequenced by immunoSEQ multiplex PCR; TCRdb stores in-frame clones only, minus some. The table has about 40,000 clones, roughly nine tenths seen once. This receptor was obtained from a man in his fifties with glioma. This sample comprised PBMCs, obtained from a glioma patient whose treatment included an IDH1 peptide vaccine.

DNA of the CDR3: TGTGCCACGCGGGACAGGGGCAGCGCTGGCTACACCTTC. Translation: CATRDRGSAGYTF. The chain recombines TRBV2 with TRBJ1-2, with 10 bases that match TRBD1. V gave up 10 bases and J gave up 7 bases; unmatched junction bases: 9. The CDR3 covers 13 residues. CDR1 and CDR2 from the germline V gene are SNHLY and FYNNEI.